A single sample gave rise to the 30 T cell receptor beta chains below, sequenced in a study of cytomegalovirus exposure and HLA in healthy donors. The PCR ran on 60 Vbeta and 13 Jbeta primers. Profiling relied on immunoSEQ multiplex PCR, and the TCRdb table lists in-frame clones only, not all of them. The sample records approximately 100,000 clones, approximately 77% being singletons. The sample was PBMCs. These TCRs come from a woman in her 40s in good health and CMV-seronegative.

This clone was observed once. The CDR3 sequence: CASSLLSGGRIMETQYF. CDR3 DNA sequence: TGCGCCAGCAGCTTGTTGTCCGGGGGGCGAATTATGGAGACCCAGTACTTC. This chain links TRBV5-1 with TRBJ2-5, with D tentatively TRBD2 (7 bases). Deletions cut 1 base from V and 5 bases from J, with 21 bases between. Looked up from germline, CDR1 is SGHRS and CDR2 is YFSETQ. The CDR3 loop spans 17 amino acids.

This chain connects TRBV7-2 to TRBJ2-7, with D tentatively TRBD1 (6 bases). The germline gives CDR1 SGHTA, CDR2 FQGNSA. This CDR3 spans 13 amino acids. V lost 5 bases to trimming and J lost 4 bases, with 12 bases between them. The CDR3 nucleotides are TGTGCCAGCAGCCCAGAACAGGGATACGAGCAGTACTTC. It yields the protein CASSPEQGYEQYF.

The chain couples TRBV19 to TRBJ2-7, with TRBD1 identical over 9 bases. Germline loops: CDR1 LNHDA, CDR2 SQIVND (reference sequence). The CDR3 runs to 12 residues. The J segment lost 2 bases and the V segment lost 9 bases, leaving 2 bases of the junction unmatched. For the CDR3, the DNA is TGTGCCAGCGGACAGGGGCCCTACGAGCAGTACTTC. Translation: CASGQGPYEQYF. Based on the CDR3 plus reference TRBV19 and TRBJ2-7, the full variable domain is DGGITQSPKYLFRKEGQNVTLSCEQNLNHDAMYWYRQDPGQGLRLIYYSQIVNDFQKGDIAEGYSVSREKKESFPLTVTSAQKNPTAFYLCASGQGPYEQYFGPGTRLTVT.

The V gene is TRBV7-3, the J gene TRBJ2-7, with TRBD1 matching over 8 bases. With V trimmed by 3 bases and J by 2 bases, 3 bases remained unmatched. Germline V gene sequence: CDR1 SGHTA, CDR2 FQGTGA. This CDR3 has 14 residues. CDR3 coding DNA: TGTGCCAGCAGCTTTGGGACAGGTACCTACGAGCAGTACTTC. As protein: CASSFGTGTYEQYF.

The V and J genes are TRBV10-2 and TRBJ2-1; 12 bases are a match to TRBD2. This CDR3 is 15 amino acids long. Per germline, CDR1 WSHSY and CDR2 SAAADI. With V trimmed by 6 bases and J by 3 bases, 3 bases remained unmatched. DNA of the CDR3: TGCGCCAGCAGGCCTAGCGGGGGGGACTACAATGAGCAGTTCTTC. Its protein product is CASRPSGGDYNEQFF.

CDR3 loop: CASSSPGQGTRDGYTF. CDR3 nucleotide sequence: TGTGCCAGCAGTTCCCCGGGACAGGGTACAAGGGATGGCTACACCTTC. The rearrangement uses TRBV28 and TRBJ1-2; 9 bases line up with TRBD1. The trim removed 4 bases at V and 6 bases at J, leaving 12 bases unmatched. The length of the CDR3 is 16 residues. The germline V gene encodes CDR1 MDHEN and CDR2 SYDVKM.

The rearrangement joins TRBV29-1 to TRBJ2-5; D perhaps matches TRBD2 (5 bases). CDR1 SQVTM and CDR2 ANQGSEA come from the germline V gene. CDR3 length equals 11 residues. The V end was cut by 1 base, the J end by 5 bases, with 5 bases between. CDR3 region: CSVEGGETQYF. The CDR3 nucleotides read TGCAGCGTTGAAGGAGGGGAGACCCAGTACTTC.

The chain has TRBV7-9 and TRBJ2-2; possible D gene TRBD2, 6 bases. CDR1 is SEHNR and CDR2 is FQNEAQ in the germline V gene (reference sequence). The CDR3 covers 15 residues. The ends were cut back, 5 bases at V and 5 bases at J, with 15 bases in the middle. The CDR3 region is CASSPGTQTTGELFF. The CDR3 coding sequence is TGTGCCAGCAGCCCCGGGACTCAGACTACCGGGGAGCTGTTTTTT.

The rearrangement links TRBV5-4 to TRBJ1-2; TRBD1 matches 12 bases. After removal of 4 bases from V and 2 bases from J, the junction contained 6 bases not matched to a gene. Germline V lookup: CDR1 SGHNT, CDR2 YYREEE (reference sequence). The CDR3 spans 16 residues. CDR3 residues: CASSPGTGGPNYGYTF. CDR3 sequence (DNA): TGTGCCAGCAGCCCCGGGACAGGGGGCCCGAACTATGGCTACACCTTC. The full variable domain, with the rest looked up from reference TRBV5-4 and TRBJ1-2, is ETGVTQSPTHLIKTRGQQVTLRCSSQSGHNTVSWYQQALGQGPQFIFQYYREEENGRGNFPPRFSGLQFPNYSSELNVNALELDDSALYLCASSPGTGGPNYGYTFGSGTRLTVV.

This chain uses TRBV9 with TRBJ1-3; D is possibly TRBD1 (5 bases). Trimming took off 2 bases at V and 1 base at J, with 13 bases between the two ends. CDR3 length equals 16 residues. Germline V lookup: CDR1 SGDLS, CDR2 YYNGEE. CDR3 loop: CASSVDQGRSGNTIYF. CDR3 sequence (DNA): TGTGCCAGCAGCGTCGATCAGGGAAGGTCTGGAAACACCATATATTTT.

This chain connects TRBV2 to TRBJ1-2, with TRBD1 matching over 7 bases. This CDR3 has 16 residues. J lost 5 bases, V lost 6 bases, and 15 bases had no gene match. Germline V gives CDR1 SNHLY, CDR2 FYNNEI. The CDR3, as DNA: TGTGCCAGCAGCCCGACAGGGTCGTCTAGGGGATATGGCTACACCTTC. Its protein product is CASSPTGSSRGYGYTF.

This clone was seen just once. V usage is TRBV5-1 and J usage is TRBJ1-4; D gene uncertain. From germline, CDR1 is SGHRS and CDR2 YFSETQ. The CDR3 totals 13 residues. V was pared by 7 bases and J by 6 bases, with 13 bases between. The CDR3 DNA reads as TGCGCCAGCGGGTTCGGTGGAGATGAAAAACTGTTTTTT. Its translation: CASGFGGDEKLFF. Full variable domain (rest looked up from reference TRBV5-1 and TRBJ1-4): KAGVTQTPRYLIKTRGQQVTLSCSPISGHRSVSWYQQTPGQGLQFLFEYFSETQRNKGNFPGRFSGRQFSNSRSEMNVSTLELGDSALYLCASGFGGDEKLFFGSGTQLSVL.

V gene TRBV7-3 combines with J gene TRBJ2-5; perhaps TRBD2 as D (6 bases). The CDR3 covers 16 residues. The V end was cut by 2 bases, the J end by 4 bases, with 17 bases between. CDR1 SGHTA and CDR2 FQGTGA come from the germline V gene. The CDR3 bases are TGTGCCAGCAGCTTACGGGCGCTAGCGCTTGGAGAGACCCAGTACTTC. Its translation is CASSLRALALGETQYF.

This clone was seen just once. The chain has TRBV13 and TRBJ1-2; a weak D match, TRBD1 (6 bases). The V gene's germline CDR1 is PRHDT and CDR2 FYEKMQ (reference sequence). The V end lost 5 bases, the J end lost 8 bases, and 18 bases lay between the germline ends. This CDR3 region has 14 residues. CDR3: CASSPSSGGVGYTF. The CDR3 nucleotides read TGTGCCAGCAGCCCATCCTCTGGGGGCGTAGGCTACACCTTC.

The V gene is TRBV19, the J gene TRBJ2-1, with D maybe TRBD1 (5 bases). The CDR3 sequence is 13 residues long. Germline V CDR1 and CDR2: LNHDA, SQIVND (reference sequence). V lost 5 bases and J lost 2, with 7 bases in between. This CDR3 is CASSLGPYNEQFF. CDR3 in DNA: TGTGCCAGTAGTTTGGGGCCCTACAATGAGCAGTTCTTC.

Of note for this clone: One junction end disagrees with the germline gene, perhaps due to a read error. The chain has TRBV6-5 and TRBJ1-1; 7 bases are shared with TRBD1. Per the germline V gene, CDR1 is MNHEY and CDR2 is SVGAGI. The CDR3 runs to 15 residues. The CDR3 nucleotides are TGTGACAGCAGTTACTTTTCGACAGGGTTGACTGAAGCTTTCTTT. It codes for CDSSYFSTGLTEAFF.

The rearrangement uses TRBV30 and TRBJ2-7, with 9 bases that match TRBD2. The CDR3 totals 14 residues. Per germline, CDR1 GTSNPN and CDR2 SVGIG (reference sequence). V was clipped by 0 bases and J by 5 bases; unmatched bases: 5. CDR3 amino acids: CAWSVLSGGNEQYF. CDR3 nucleotides: TGTGCCTGGAGTGTGCTTAGCGGGGGAAACGAGCAGTACTTC.

The CDR3 bases are TGTGCCAGCAGCTCCGCGCGGAGAGATACGCAGTATTTT. Protein product: CASSSARRDTQYF. V and J are TRBV5-6 and TRBJ2-3; D call uncertain. Germline CDR1 reads SGHDT; CDR2 reads YYEEEE. This CDR3 has 13 amino acids. The ends were cut back, 3 bases at V and 5 bases at J, with 10 bases in the middle.

CDR3 in DNA: TGTGCCAGCAGTGACGTCGCGGGGTCCTCCTACGAGCAGTACTTC. It encodes CASSDVAGSSYEQYF. The chain combines TRBV2 with TRBJ2-7, with TRBD2 as a possible D gene (6 bases). Germline V gene sequence: CDR1 SNHLY, CDR2 FYNNEI. The CDR3 has 15 amino acids. V lost 3 bases and J lost 0, with 12 bases in between. The whole variable domain, remainder taken from reference TRBV2 and TRBJ2-7, is EPEVTQTPSHQVTQMGQEVILRCVPISNHLYFYWYRQILGQKVEFLVSFYNNEISEKSEIFDDQFSVERPDGSNFTLKIRSTKLEDSAMYFCASSDVAGSSYEQYFGPGTRLTVT.

This clone was counted a few times. The chain carries TRBV29-1 and TRBJ2-3, with TRBD2 matching over 9 bases. The germline V gene encodes CDR1 SQVTM and CDR2 ANQGSEA. The CDR3 has 13 amino acids. With 7 bases clipped from V and 1 base from J, the junction kept 3 bases outside the gene matches. CDR3 loop: CSAQRGGTDTQYF. In nucleotides, the CDR3 is TGCAGCGCTCAGCGGGGGGGCACAGATACGCAGTATTTT.

The gene calls are TRBV7-2 and TRBJ1-1, with unresolved D. CDR3 length: 15 amino acids. V lost 4 bases to trimming and J lost 1 base, with 13 bases between them. The germline V gene has CDR1 SGHTA and CDR2 FQGNSA. CDR3 nucleotides: TGTGCCAGCAGCTCACGACTGACCCCGAACACTGAAGCTTTCTTT. Translation gives CASSSRLTPNTEAFF. The variable domain in full, completed from reference TRBV7-2 and TRBJ1-1, reads GAGVSQSPSNKVTEKGKDVELRCDPISGHTALYWYRQSLGQGLEFLIYFQGNSAPDKSGLPSDRFSAERTGGSVSTLTIQRTQQEDSAVYLCASSSRLTPNTEAFFGQGTRLTVV.

V gene TRBV15 combines with J gene TRBJ1-2; TRBD1 matches at 7 bases. V was clipped by 2 bases and J by 6 bases; unmatched bases: 3. The CDR3 runs 13 residues. In germline, CDR1 is LNHNV, CDR2 YYDKDF (reference sequence). The CDR3 is CATSRWDSHGYTF. CDR3 DNA sequence: TGTGCCACCAGCAGATGGGACAGCCATGGCTACACCTTC.

The CDR3 nucleotides are TGTGCCAGCAAGCGGGACGGCCTCCACAATGAGCAGTTCTTC. Amino acids: CASKRDGLHNEQFF. The chain carries TRBV2 and TRBJ2-1, with 7 bases matching TRBD2. Looked up from germline, CDR1 is SNHLY and CDR2 is FYNNEI. The CDR3 sequence is 14 residues long. J lost 5 bases, V lost 7 bases, and 8 bases had no gene match.

The chain joins TRBV4-3 to TRBJ2-1, with TRBD2 identical over 8 bases. V shed 0 bases, J shed 3 bases, and the junction held 1 base outside the gene matches. This CDR3 region has 15 residues. Germline-derived CDR1 and CDR2 are LGHNA and YSLEER. CDR3 nucleotide sequence: TGCGCCAGCAGCCAAGAACTAGCGGACTACAATGAGCAGTTCTTC. This sequence encodes CASSQELADYNEQFF.

V and J are TRBV7-9 and TRBJ2-3, with D hard to call. Trimming shortened V by 1 base and J by 7 bases, and 12 bases separated the two germline ends. Germline V CDR1 and CDR2: SEHNR, FQNEAQ (reference sequence). The CDR3 length is 14 residues. DNA for the CDR3: TGTGCCAGCAGCTTAGGCGGTGAAAGTAATACGCAGTATTTT. It encodes CASSLGGESNTQYF.

The V and J genes are TRBV4-1 and TRBJ1-2, with unresolved D. The germline V gene has CDR1 MGHRA and CDR2 YSYEKL. This CDR3 is 15 amino acids long. Trimming stripped 3 bases from V and 8 bases from J, with 19 bases between. CDR3 in amino acids: CASSQTDAGKYGYTF. The CDR3, as DNA: TGCGCCAGCAGCCAGACGGACGCGGGAAAATACGGCTACACCTTC.

Details on this clone: Other DNA sequences of this sample code for an identical CDR3. V and J are TRBV29-1 and TRBJ1-2; 7 bases are shared with TRBD1. With V trimmed by 3 bases and J by 4 bases, 2 bases remained unmatched. CDR1 and CDR2 (germline): SQVTM, ANQGSEA. The CDR3 is 12 residues long. The CDR3 protein is CSVETGSYGYTF. The CDR3 nucleotides are TGCAGCGTTGAGACAGGGAGCTATGGCTACACCTTC.

This clone was recorded only once. The V call is TRBV7-3, the J call TRBJ2-5; 12 bases agree with TRBD2. Germline CDR1 and CDR2: SGHTA and FQGTGA. V trimming: 5 bases; J trimming: 5 bases; junction bases outside the gene matches: 9. The CDR3 has 16 residues. CDR3 DNA sequence: TGTGCCAGCAGCCCATCACTAGCGGGGGGCCGGGAGACCCAGTACTTC. It encodes CASSPSLAGGRETQYF.

The rearrangement links TRBV4-2 to TRBJ1-2, with TRBD1 as a possible D gene (5 bases). V lost 0 bases to trimming and J lost 7 bases, with 15 bases between them. Germline CDR1 and CDR2: LGHNA and YNFKEQ. The CDR3 covers 15 residues. The CDR3 sequence is CASSQELPREGGYTF. For the CDR3, the DNA is TGTGCCAGCAGCCAAGAACTACCCAGGGAGGGTGGCTACACCTTC.

The chain joins TRBV7-2 to TRBJ1-2; a weak D match, TRBD1 (5 bases). The CDR3 runs to 16 residues. The V and J ends lost 0 bases and 4 bases respectively, with 15 bases between them. CDR1 and CDR2 from the germline V gene are SGHTA and FQGNSA. The CDR3 protein is CASSLALVQGSYGYTF. The CDR3 DNA is TGTGCCAGCAGCTTAGCGCTCGTGCAGGGCTCCTATGGCTACACCTTC.